This TCR beta chain was recovered during a study of tumor-infiltrating lymphocytes in primary liver carcinoma. Study summary: The study obtained roughly 3.65 to 7.13 million productive TCRbeta reads per sample, similar across tissue types.

As concerns this clonotype: Germline and junction disagree at one end, which may indicate a read error.

cDNA specific to TCR beta was made from around 530 ng of total RNA, with a constant-region primer employed for priming. Sequencing libraries for TCR beta derived from three nested multiplex PCR rounds that used slightly modified ARM-PCR. Each CDR3 protein is one row after TCRdb ran MiXCR on the multiplex PCR reads. Of about 120,000 distinct CDR3 sequences in the sample, 50% to 65% were seen once. DNA and RNA were both co-extracted from approximately 20-30 mg of bulk tissue that had not been sorted. Specimen: liver tumor tissue from sampling region 1. As for subset: tumor region T1, superior pole. The sequence was collected from a woman aged 60-75 years with primary liver carcinoma and hepatitis B virus infection.

DNA of the CDR3: TGTGCCAGCAGCTTAGGGAGGAACGCGGGAGCTCGGCATGAGCAGTGCTTC. Translation gives CASSLGRNAGARHEQCF. The gene calls are TRBV11-2 and TRBJ2-7; 7 bases fit TRBD2. The CDR3 is 17 residues long. CDR1 and CDR2 from the germline V gene are SGHAT and FQNNGV.